These 30 T cell receptor beta chains share one sample of origin, sequenced in a study of response to subunit inactivated influenza vaccine. Using its own MiXCR run on the RT-PCR reads, TCRdb lists one record per CDR3 protein. The repertoire holds about 800,000 distinct CDR3 sequences, with 21% as singletons. This specimen was PBMCs from blood, taken more than 4 days after vaccination. The receptors here all came from a man aged 50-59 years who received an inactivated influenza vaccine.

This clonotype was counted only a few times. The V and J genes are TRBV7-2 and TRBJ1-1; D ambiguous. The germline V gene encodes CDR1 SGHTA and CDR2 FQGNSA. V was shortened by 2 bases and J by 6 bases, with 7 bases between the two germline ends. The CDR3 runs 12 residues. The CDR3 here is CASSLFLSEAFF. CDR3 coding DNA: TGTGCCAGCAGCTTATTTTTGTCTGAAGCTTTCTTT.

The chain employs TRBV7-9 and TRBJ2-3; D remains ambiguous. The V gene's germline CDR1 is SEHNR and CDR2 FQNEAQ (reference sequence). The germline V and J ends were trimmed by 4 bases and 3 bases, with 14 bases remaining between them. CDR3 length: 15 amino acids. The CDR3 DNA reads TGTGCCAGCAGCTCCCGACGTCTAGGAACAGATACGCAGTATTTT. Amino acid sequence: CASSSRRLGTDTQYF.

This clonotype has just a few counts. The chain employs TRBV4-2 and TRBJ1-1; TRBD1 is a possible D gene (6 bases). This CDR3 is built from 15 residues. Germline CDR1 LGHNA, CDR2 YNFKEQ. V was pared by 3 bases and J by 1 base, with 12 bases between. The CDR3 spells CASSQPETGNTEAFF. DNA of the CDR3: TGTGCCAGCAGCCAGCCCGAGACAGGGAACACTGAAGCTTTCTTT.

This clonotype has a handful of counts. V and J are TRBV29-1 and TRBJ2-2; D perhaps matches TRBD2 (6 bases). This CDR3 region has 14 residues. V lost 4 bases and J 4 bases, leaving 13 bases between the germline ends. Germline CDR1 reads SQVTM; CDR2 reads ANQGSEA. The CDR3 reads CSVGGGKTTGELFF. CDR3 DNA: TGCAGCGTTGGAGGCGGGAAGACCACCGGGGAGCTGTTTTTT.

This chain joins TRBV11-1 and TRBJ2-1; D gene unclear. CDR1 and CDR2 from the germline V gene are SGHAT and FQDESV (reference sequence). Trimming cost V 1 base and J 2 bases, with 15 bases left between them. This CDR3 contains 17 residues. The CDR3 coding sequence is TGTGCCAGCAGCTTAGGATTTGCGATATCTACCTACAATGAGCAGTTCTTC. It encodes CASSLGFAISTYNEQFF.

This clonotype appeared a few times. J is TRBJ1-2 and V is TRBV10-3, with 10 bases that match TRBD1. The J segment lost 4 bases and the V segment lost 3 bases, leaving 5 bases of the junction unmatched. Germline V gene lookup returns CDR1 ENHRY and CDR2 SYGVKD. The CDR3 has 15 residues. CDR3 sequence (DNA): TGTGCCATCAGTGACTTGGACAGGGGGATCTATGGCTACACCTTC. It encodes CAISDLDRGIYGYTF.

This clonotype was picked up a small number of times. The chain uses TRBV10-3 and TRBJ1-3, with D unclear. Germline values: CDR1 ENHRY, CDR2 SYGVKD. The CDR3 has 15 residues. V shed 2 bases and J shed 4 bases, with 12 bases lying between them. The CDR3 DNA reads TGTGCCATCAGTGAGGGAGCGGACGGCGGAAACACCATATATTTT. Translation: CAISEGADGGNTIYF.

This clonotype was seen a handful of times. The J gene is TRBJ2-7, the V gene TRBV7-6, with 13 bases matching TRBD2. The length of the CDR3 is 16 residues. Germline assignment: CDR1 SGHVS and CDR2 FNYEAQ. The trim removed 0 bases at V and 2 bases at J, leaving 1 base unmatched. The CDR3 spells CASSLAGTSGTYEQYF. The CDR3 DNA reads TGTGCCAGCAGCTTAGCCGGGACTAGCGGGACCTACGAGCAGTACTTC.

The V and J genes are TRBV28 and TRBJ2-7; TRBD1 agrees at 8 bases. This CDR3 spans 12 amino acids. Looked up from germline, CDR1 is MDHEN and CDR2 is SYDVKM. CDR3 in amino acids: CRKRTGFYEQYF. CDR3 in DNA: TGTAGAAAAAGGACAGGGTTCTACGAGCAGTACTTC.

The J gene is TRBJ2-3, the V gene TRBV5-1, with D unclear. The CDR3 length is 14 residues. Germline CDR1 is SGHRS and CDR2 is YFSETQ. The ends were cut back, 0 bases at V and 4 bases at J, with 9 bases in the middle. CDR3 region: CASSLDGYADTQYF. For the CDR3, the DNA is TGCGCCAGCAGCTTGGATGGGTATGCAGATACGCAGTATTTT.

This clonotype was counted only a few times. The chain has TRBV27 and TRBJ2-1; D call uncertain. V lost 1 base, J lost 3 bases, and 4 bases lay in between. CDR1 and CDR2 from the germline V gene are MNHEY and SMNVEV (reference sequence). The CDR3 has 13 residues. For the CDR3, the DNA is TGTGCCAGCAGTTTATTCCTCTACAATGAGCAGTTCTTC. Amino acids: CASSLFLYNEQFF.

This clonotype was detected a few times. CDR3: CSVVGEPHEQFF. The CDR3, as DNA: TGCAGCGTTGTCGGGGAGCCCCATGAGCAGTTCTTC. The rearrangement joins TRBV29-1 to TRBJ2-1, with D possibly TRBD2 on 5 matching bases. The CDR3 length is 12 residues. Germline CDR1 SQVTM, CDR2 ANQGSEA. Trimming left V 4 bases short and J 8 bases short, with 12 bases between.

The CDR3 coding sequence is TGTGCCAGCAGTTTATACCCTAGCGGACACAATGAGCAGTTCTTC. It is translated as CASSLYPSGHNEQFF. The chain links TRBV12-3 or TRBV12-4 to TRBJ2-1; 7 bases fit TRBD2. This CDR3 spans 15 amino acids. With V trimmed by 2 bases and J by 5 bases, 6 bases remained unmatched.

The chain joins TRBV3-1 to TRBJ2-7, with 9 bases aligning to TRBD1. This CDR3 spans 16 amino acids. Germline V gene sequence: CDR1 LGHDT, CDR2 YNNKEL (reference sequence). V trimming: 3 bases; J trimming: 2 bases; junction bases outside the gene matches: 8. In DNA form, the CDR3 reads TGTGCCAGCAGCCATCGGACAGGGGTGATACCCTACGAGCAGTACTTC. Its translation is CASSHRTGVIPYEQYF.

The table lists this clonotype with a few counts. The chain uses TRBV28 and TRBJ1-5; D might be TRBD1 (5 bases). CDR3 size: 16 residues. Deletions cut 3 bases from V and 9 bases from J, with 21 bases between. Germline V gives CDR1 MDHEN, CDR2 SYDVKM. CDR3 in DNA: TGTGCCAGCAGTTTGAGGGGACGGACACTCTTATGGCCCCAGCATTTT. It codes for CASSLRGRTLLWPQHF.

This clonotype was found many times. This chain links TRBV29-1 with TRBJ2-6; D gene ambiguous. CDR1 SQVTM and CDR2 ANQGSEA come from the germline V gene. V gave up 0 bases and J gave up 4 bases, with 13 bases separating them. The length of the CDR3 is 16 residues. In nucleotides, the CDR3 is TGCAGCGTTGAAGAACATGCTAGGTACGGGGCCAACGTCCTGACTTTC. Its translation is CSVEEHARYGANVLTF.

In its sample, this clonotype was seen a few times. The chain has TRBV18 and TRBJ1-1; D uncertain. CDR1 is KGHSH and CDR2 is LQKENI in the germline V gene. The V end lost 3 bases, the J end lost 2 bases, and 10 bases lay between the germline ends. This CDR3 spans 14 amino acids. CDR3 loop: CASSPSTSNTEAFF. CDR3 DNA sequence: TGTGCCAGCTCACCCTCTACCAGTAACACTGAAGCTTTCTTT.

This clonotype was seen only a few times. The rearrangement joins TRBV10-1 to TRBJ2-1; D is uncertain. Germline loops: CDR1 WNHNN, CDR2 SYGVQD (reference sequence). The CDR3 runs to 13 residues. V was pared by 4 bases and J by 7 bases, with 11 bases between. Written as DNA, the CDR3 is TGCGCCAGCAGTGGTAGCACCGGGAATGAGCAGTTCTTC. It yields the protein CASSGSTGNEQFF.

This chain uses TRBV27 with TRBJ2-7; no reliable D call. The germline V gene encodes CDR1 MNHEY and CDR2 SMNVEV (reference sequence). This CDR3 contains 12 residues. V lost 7 bases and J lost 5, with 12 bases in between. In DNA form, the CDR3 reads TGTGCCAGCAAAAGCAGGAGCCACGAGCAGTACTTC. Its protein product is CASKSRSHEQYF.

This clonotype was detected a few times. The CDR3 spells CASSQEQGITYEQYF. CDR3 in DNA: TGCGCCAGCAGCCAAGAACAGGGGATTACCTACGAGCAGTACTTC. J is TRBJ2-7 and V is TRBV4-3, with 7 nucleotides matching TRBD1. This CDR3 has 15 residues. Germline assignment: CDR1 LGHNA and CDR2 YSLEER. The V segment lost 0 bases and the J segment 2 bases; nucleotides outside the gene matches: 4.

This clonotype was seen only a few times. This chain connects TRBV12-3 or TRBV12-4 to TRBJ2-7; no clear D gene. Trimming left V 10 bases short and J 2 bases short, with 12 bases between. The CDR3 covers 12 residues. This CDR3 reads CAKPTGPYEQYF. Written as DNA, the CDR3 is TGTGCCAAACCGACCGGTCCCTACGAGCAGTACTTC.

This clonotype was picked up a small number of times. As DNA, the CDR3 is TGTGCCAGCAGCGTAGCCAGCGGGCCCCCCAATGAGCAGTTCTTC. Its translation is CASSVASGPPNEQFF. The chain couples TRBV9 to TRBJ2-1, with TRBD2 as a possible D gene (6 bases). Germline CDR1 SGDLS, CDR2 YYNGEE. The CDR3 has 15 amino acids. The V end was cut by 0 bases, the J end by 6 bases, with 13 bases between. Supplemented by reference TRBV9 and TRBJ2-1, the full variable domain reads DSGVTQTPKHLITATGQRVTLRCSPRSGDLSVYWYQQSLDQGLQFLIQYYNGEERAKGNILERFSAQQFPDLHSELNLSSLELGDSALYFCASSVASGPPNEQFFGPGTRLTVL.

A few counts support this clonotype. The chain uses TRBV24-1 and TRBJ2-1; D possibly corresponds to TRBD1 (6 bases). Trimming cost V 5 bases and J 9 bases, with 13 bases left between them. The CDR3 has 13 residues. CDR1 KGHDR and CDR2 SFDVKD come from the germline V gene. As DNA, the CDR3 is TGTGCCACCAGTGGTGGGGGCGGATTTGAGCAGTTCTTC. Translated: CATSGGGGFEQFF.

A few counts support this clonotype. The rearrangement joins TRBV12-3 or TRBV12-4 to TRBJ2-5, with TRBD1 matching over 8 bases. The trim removed 6 bases at V and 4 bases at J, leaving 4 bases unmatched. The CDR3 is 13 amino acids. CDR3 DNA: TGTGCCAGCAGATGGACAGGGTCAGAGACCCAGTACTTC. Protein sequence: CASRWTGSETQYF.

The chain joins TRBV6-2 or TRBV6-3 to TRBJ1-1; TRBD1 aligns across 9 bases. The length of the CDR3 is 12 residues. With 6 bases clipped from V and 11 bases from J, the junction kept 7 bases outside the gene matches. Germline V gives CDR1 MNHEY, CDR2 SVGEGT. CDR3 coding DNA: TGTGCCAGCAGACTGGGACAGGGAGATGCTTTCTTT. It codes for CASRLGQGDAFF.

This clonotype has more than one count but fewer than ten. The chain employs TRBV18 and TRBJ2-7; weak D call: TRBD1 (6 bases). Germline CDR1 and CDR2: KGHSH and LQKENI. V lost 3 bases and J 3 bases, leaving 9 bases between the germline ends. This CDR3 spans 13 amino acids. CDR3 nucleotide sequence: TGTGCCAGCTCACCCACCAGGGGCTACGAGCAGTACTTC. It encodes CASSPTRGYEQYF. Looking up the rest from reference TRBV18 and TRBJ2-7 gives the full variable domain: NAGVMQNPRHLVRRRGQEARLRCSPMKGHSHVYWYRQLPEEGLKFMVYLQKENIIDESGMPKERFSAEFPKEGPSILRIQQVVRGDSAAYFCASSPTRGYEQYFGPGTRLTVT.

This clonotype has more than one count but fewer than ten. The rearrangement links TRBV7-6 to TRBJ2-3; the D gene could be TRBD1 or TRBD2 (5 bases each). This CDR3 comprises 14 residues. V lost 3 bases and J lost 8, with 15 bases in between. Per germline, CDR1 SGHVS and CDR2 FNYEAQ. The CDR3, as DNA: TGTGCCAGCAGCTTGGAGGCAGGGTCAGGTACGCAGTATTTT. This sequence encodes CASSLEAGSGTQYF.

This clonotype showed up just a few times. The chain couples TRBV5-1 to TRBJ2-6; TRBD1 aligns across 7 bases. V dropped 3 bases and J dropped 0; count of bases not matched to a gene: 0. CDR1 and CDR2 (germline): SGHRS, YFSETQ. The CDR3 totals 15 residues. In DNA, the CDR3 is TGCGCCAGCAGCTGGACAGGCTCTGGGGCCAACGTCCTGACTTTC. Translated, it gives CASSWTGSGANVLTF.

The table lists this clonotype with a few counts. The chain has TRBV20-1 and TRBJ2-3, with unresolved D. Germline V gives CDR1 DFQATT, CDR2 SNEGSKA (reference sequence). The CDR3 loop spans 13 amino acids. V was clipped by 2 bases and J by 8 bases, with 14 bases between them. CDR3 residues: CSARWISMGTQYF. CDR3 in DNA: TGCAGTGCTAGATGGATTAGTATGGGTACGCAGTATTTT.

The table lists this clonotype with many counts. This sequence joins TRBV15 and TRBJ2-4, with TRBD2 as a possible D gene (5 bases). Trimming removed 1 base at V and 4 bases at J, with 17 bases between. Germline V gives CDR1 LNHNV, CDR2 YYDKDF (reference sequence). The CDR3 length is 17 residues. This CDR3 is CATSRGLTPGGKNIQYF. In DNA, the CDR3 is TGTGCCACCAGCAGAGGACTGACCCCCGGAGGAAAAAACATTCAGTACTTC. Together with reference TRBV15 and TRBJ2-4, the CDR3 gives the full variable domain: DAMVIQNPRYQVTQFGKPVTLSCSQTLNHNVMYWYQQKSSQAPKLLFHYYDKDFNNEADTPDNFQSRRPNTSFCFLDIRSPGLGDTAMYLCATSRGLTPGGKNIQYFGAGTRLSVL.